This T cell receptor beta chain was obtained from a study of type 1 regulatory T cells. Study information: An in vitro protocol generated T-allo10, a Tr1-enriched, alloantigen-specific CD4 T cell product.

TCRdb passed the reads through MiXCR, listing each CDR3 protein once. The data contain tens of thousands of distinct CDR3 sequences, about a fifth of them singletons. General study points: Compared with non-Tr1 cells, Tr1 cells showed a narrower TCR repertoire.

Trimming cost V 7 bases and J 8 bases, with 12 bases left between them. The CDR3 loop spans 13 amino acids. Germline assignment: CDR1 ENHRY and CDR2 SYGVKD. About this clonotype itself: Its antigen remains unknown.

The chain has TRBV10-3 and TRBJ1-6; D not certain. Sequencing was performed on cultured type 1 regulatory T (Tr1) cells, either the whole culture or a sorted fraction (not recorded which). The receptor was isolated from a human donor in good health. Written as DNA, the CDR3 is TGTGCCATCAAAATGACTGCAGATTCACCCCTCCACTTT. This translates into CAIKMTADSPLHF.